This T cell receptor beta chain was obtained from a study of a mutant IDH1 vaccine in newly diagnosed glioma. Study-level information: Week 35 was assigned to visit V12, and week 47 was assigned to visit V13.

With regard to this clone: The antigen is undetermined.

The CDR3 spans 13 residues. V lost 3 bases and J 4 bases, leaving 9 bases between the germline ends. CDR1 and CDR2 from the germline V gene are MNHEY and SMNVEV (reference sequence). Libraries were prepared by immunoSEQ multiplex PCR; TCRdb keeps only in-frame clonotypes and omits some of them. Of about 32,000 clones detected, roughly 80% appear once; the ten largest clones hold less than 8.5%. Time point reported: week 35, safety follow-up. In the vaccine, a single dose held 300 ug of the mutant IDH1 20-mer peptide, along with topical imiquimod. This clonotype was obtained from a woman younger than 30 with glioma. The gene calls are TRBV27 and TRBJ1-2, with D unclear. This specimen was PBMCs, taken from a glioma patient whose treatment included an IDH1 peptide vaccine. The CDR3 DNA follows: TGTGCCAGCAGTTTCTCGAATGGCTATGGCTACACCTTC. Protein sequence: CASSFSNGYGYTF.